A selection of T cell receptor beta chains follows, all from one sample in a study of ipilimumab plus nivolumab after autologous stem cell transplantation. Data came from immunoSEQ multiplex PCR; TCRdb stores just in-frame clones and leaves some out. The table shows about 13,000 clones, with around 78% occurring only once. Here the sequenced sample was PBMCs, taken in a trial of ipilimumab plus nivolumab as post-transplant consolidation. These receptors came from a male donor with diffuse large B-cell lymphoma. Each CDR3 is given with its conserved first and last residue. The order of the fields is J gene, clone size, D gene, V gene, CDR3 DNA, CDR3 protein. The D gene is left open where the match is weak. Size is stated for part of the rows, as once, few or many counts, or as a class when the clone is expanded.

TRBJ1-2 medium-sized - TRBV5-6 TGTGCCAGCAGCATAGCATCCATGGGTTTCGGAGGAGGCTACACCTTC CASSIASMGFGGGYTF
TRBJ2-7 once - TRBV7-9 TGTGCCAGCAGCTTGATCCTGGACGAGCAGTACTTC CASSLILDEQYF
TRBJ1-2 few TRBD1 TRBV7-9 TGTGCCAGCAGCGAAGACAGGGCCGCCTATGGCTACACCTTC CASSEDRAAYGYTF
TRBJ2-1 - TRBD2 TRBV6-4 TGTGCCAGCAGCCAACTAGCGGGAGTGTTTAATGAGCAGTTCTTC CASSQLAGVFNEQFF
TRBJ2-1 medium-sized - TRBV5-6 TGTGCCAGCAGCCAACAGGGTAATGAGCAGTTCTTC CASSQQGNEQFF
TRBJ2-2 - - TRBV30 TGTGCCTGGAGTCGCTTCGGGCAGGGGAACACCGGGGAGCTGTTTTTT CAWSRFGQGNTGELFF
TRBJ1-5 few - TRBV19 TGTGCCAGTAGTATCGTGAGGGGGACGGGCAATCAGCCCCAGCATTTT CASSIVRGTGNQPQHF
TRBJ2-2 - - TRBV19 TGTGCCAGTAGAAAGGGGACGCCTCCGAACACCGGGGAGCTGTTTTTT CASRKGTPPNTGELFF
TRBJ1-1 - TRBD1 TRBV27 TGTGCCAGCAGTTCGGACAGGGGAGTGGGTGAAGCTTTCTTT CASSSDRGVGEAFF
TRBJ2-1 few TRBD2 TRBV4-2 TGTGCCAGCAGCCAAGATCGGGGGGGAGTACGCTACAATGAGCAGTTCTTC CASSQDRGGVRYNEQFF
TRBJ2-7 few - TRBV7-9 TGTGCCAGCAGCCTAGGTCCCAGCTACGAGCAGTACTTC CASSLGPSYEQYF
TRBJ2-2 medium-sized - TRBV4-1 TGCGCCAGCTTTTCCAACACCGGGGAGCTGTTTTTT CASFSNTGELFF
TRBJ2-1 - TRBD2 TRBV5-4 TGTGCCAGCACCTACGGGACTAGCGGGGGGGTTGAGCAGTTCTTC CASTYGTSGGVEQFF
TRBJ2-3 - TRBD1 TRBV19 TGTGCCAGTAGATTAGGGACAGGGACAGATACGCAGTATTTT CASRLGTGTDTQYF
TRBJ1-5 - TRBD1 TRBV7-9 TGTGCCAGCGGTGGGCAGGGGGCCGATCAGCCCCAGCATTTT CASGGQGADQPQHF
TRBJ1-5 once TRBD1 TRBV23-1 TGCGCCAGCAGTCAGGGGACAGGGGGCCAGGTCCGCAATCAGCCCCAGCATTTT CASSQGTGGQVRNQPQHF
TRBJ2-2 few - TRBV11-1 TGTGCCAGCAGCAAGGACTACGACACCGGGGAGCTGTTTTTT CASSKDYDTGELFF
TRBJ2-1 - - TRBV6-1 TGTGCCAGCAGTGAAGTGCGGGGGCCGGGCAATGAGCAGTTCTTC CASSEVRGPGNEQFF
TRBJ2-7 once - TRBV6-4 TGTGCCAGCAGTTACTCAAGTCCCTACGAGCAGTACTTC CASSYSSPYEQYF
TRBJ2-7 - - TRBV7-6 TGTGCCAGCAGCTTAATTCACGTACGGGACGCCTACTACGAGCAGTACTTC CASSLIHVRDAYYEQYF
TRBJ1-5 - TRBD1 TRBV5-8 TGTGCCAGCAGCAGGGACAGGGGAAACTCCCAGCCCCAGCATTTT CASSRDRGNSQPQHF
TRBJ1-3 - - TRBV19 TGTGCCAGTACCACGGCTGGCCGAAACACCATATATTTT CASTTAGRNTIYF
TRBJ1-1 medium-sized TRBD1 TRBV27 TGTGCCAGCTCTGACAGGGCCACTGAAGCTTTCTTT CASSDRATEAFF
TRBJ2-3 - - TRBV6-5 TGTGCCAGCAGGCGTTATAGCGGAATACATACGCAGTATTTT CASRRYSGIHTQYF
TRBJ2-1 - - TRBV30 TGTGCCTGGAGTCCCCTCGCCGGAGGGGGCTACAATGAGCAGTTCTTC CAWSPLAGGGYNEQFF
TRBJ1-1 few - TRBV4-1 TGCGCCAGCAGCCAAGTTGTGAGGATCACTGAAGCTTTCTTT CASSQVVRITEAFF
TRBJ2-1 once TRBD2 TRBV30 TGTGCCTGGAGTGCCCCTGCGGGACTAGCGGGGGGGCTGGTCAATGAGCAGTTCTTC CAWSAPAGLAGGLVNEQFF
TRBJ2-7 - - TRBV11-1 TGTGCCAGCAGCTTAGGGGACGGCTACGAGCAGTACTTC CASSLGDGYEQYF
TRBJ2-5 - - TRBV9 TGTGCCAGCAGCGTAGAAGAGACCCAGTACTTC CASSVEETQYF
TRBJ1-6 - TRBD1 TRBV27 TGTGCCAGCAGTCCCCGACAGGGAATCTATAATTCACCCCTCCACTTT CASSPRQGIYNSPLHF
TRBJ1-1 few - TRBV5-1 TGCGCCAGCAGCTTGGGCACGGGTAACACTGAAGCTTTCTTT CASSLGTGNTEAFF
TRBJ2-1 once - TRBV6-6 TGTGCCAGCAGTTACCGCGATCGAGTGCAGTTCTTC CASSYRDRVQFF
TRBJ1-2 few TRBD1 TRBV6-6 TGTGCCAGCAGTTACCCAGGGGGCGGCCATGGCTACACCTTC CASSYPGGGHGYTF
TRBJ2-1 - - TRBV10-2 TGCGCCAGCAGTGAGATCCCTAGCGCTGCCTACAATGAGCAGTTCTTC CASSEIPSAAYNEQFF
TRBJ2-3 few - TRBV15 TGTGCCACCAGCCAAGGCACAGATACGCAGTATTTT CATSQGTDTQYF
TRBJ1-2 - - TRBV5-1 TGCGCCAGCAGCTTGGAGTCTGACTATGGCTACACCTTC CASSLESDYGYTF
TRBJ1-2 - - TRBV5-1 TGCGCCAGCCGGGACATTTATGGCTACACCTTC CASRDIYGYTF
TRBJ1-2 - TRBD1 TRBV9 TGTGCCAGCAGCGTAACTCAGGGGGTGATGGGCTACACCTTC CASSVTQGVMGYTF
TRBJ2-5 - - TRBV6-5 TGTGCCAGCAGTTACGCAGGGGCCGAACAAGAGACCCAGTACTTC CASSYAGAEQETQYF
TRBJ1-2 - TRBD1 TRBV7-3 TGTGCCAGCAGCCAGATTCCGGGACAGCTTAACTATGGCTACACCTTC CASSQIPGQLNYGYTF
TRBJ2-7 - - TRBV6-1 TGTGCCAGCACCGAGGGATTTTACGAGCAGTACTTC CASTEGFYEQYF
TRBJ1-1 - - TRBV21-1 TGTGCCAGCAACCCGAAGGCTGGAGGTAACACTGAAGCTTTCTTT CASNPKAGGNTEAFF
TRBJ2-2 - - TRBV6-6 TGTGCCAGCGTAGCGCGGGGAACCGGGGAGCTGTTTTTT CASVARGTGELFF
TRBJ2-2 once TRBD2 TRBV7-6 TGTGCCAGCAGCTTAGAAGCGGGGGGCACCGGGGAGCTGTTTTTT CASSLEAGGTGELFF
TRBJ1-4 few - TRBV7-2 TGTGCCAGCAGCTACCAGACGACAACTAATGAAAAACTGTTTTTT CASSYQTTTNEKLFF
TRBJ1-4 - TRBD1 TRBV7-8 TGTGCCAGCAGCTCCCGACAGGGAAGGGAAAAACTGTTTTTT CASSSRQGREKLFF
TRBJ2-5 - - TRBV6-1 TGTGCCAGCAGTGAAGGGCACCCAAAAGAGACCCAGTACTTC CASSEGHPKETQYF
TRBJ2-7 - TRBD2 TRBV6-5 TGTGCCAGCAGTCTTACTTGGACTAGCTACGAGCAGTACTTC CASSLTWTSYEQYF
TRBJ2-2 - - TRBV5-1 TGCGCCAGCAGCTTGGAGGGCCCGAACACCGGGGAGCTGTTTTTT CASSLEGPNTGELFF
TRBJ2-2 - TRBD2 TRBV6-4 TGTGCCAGCAGTGACAAATCCCTAGCGGGGGCTATCACCGGGGAGCTGTTTTTT CASSDKSLAGAITGELFF
TRBJ1-2 - - TRBV19 TGTGCCAGTAGTCTAGAGACTAACTATGGCTACACCTTC CASSLETNYGYTF
TRBJ2-6 once TRBD2 TRBV2 TGTGCCAGCAGCAAACTAGCGGGAGTGACTGGGGCCAACGTCCTGACTTTC CASSKLAGVTGANVLTF
TRBJ2-7 - - TRBV30 TGTGCCTGGAGAGGGGACCCAGCCTACGAGCAGTACTTC CAWRGDPAYEQYF
TRBJ2-7 once TRBD1 TRBV11-3 TGTGCCAGCAGCTTTCACCTAGGGGACAGCGTAACCTACGAGCAGTACTTC CASSFHLGDSVTYEQYF
TRBJ1-5 - TRBD1 TRBV19 TGTGCCAGTAGTATGCTTTCCAGGGGGTACTCTTATAGCAATCAGCCCCAGCATTTT CASSMLSRGYSYSNQPQHF
TRBJ2-5 - - TRBV5-1 TGCGCCAGCAGCGTTCTGGAACAGGAGACCCAGTACTTC CASSVLEQETQYF
TRBJ1-4 - - TRBV19 TGTGCCAGTACCCCTAAGATAACAACTAATGAAAAACTGTTTTTT CASTPKITTNEKLFF